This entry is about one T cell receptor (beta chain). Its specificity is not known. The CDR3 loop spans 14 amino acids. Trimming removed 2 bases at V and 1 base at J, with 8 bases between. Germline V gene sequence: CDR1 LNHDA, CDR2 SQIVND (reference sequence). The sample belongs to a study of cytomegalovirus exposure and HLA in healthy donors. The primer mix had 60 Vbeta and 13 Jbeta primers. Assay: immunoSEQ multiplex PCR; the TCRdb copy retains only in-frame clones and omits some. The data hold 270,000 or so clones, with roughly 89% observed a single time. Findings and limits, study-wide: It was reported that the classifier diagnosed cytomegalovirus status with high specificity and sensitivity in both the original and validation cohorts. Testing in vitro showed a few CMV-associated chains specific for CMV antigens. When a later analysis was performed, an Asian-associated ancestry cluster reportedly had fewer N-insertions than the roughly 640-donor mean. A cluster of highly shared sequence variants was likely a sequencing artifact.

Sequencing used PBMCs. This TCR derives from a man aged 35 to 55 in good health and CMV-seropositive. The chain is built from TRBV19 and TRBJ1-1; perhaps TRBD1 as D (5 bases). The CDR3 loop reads CASSIRGANTEAFF. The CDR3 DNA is TGTGCCAGTAGTATAAGGGGCGCGAACACTGAAGCTTTCTTT.